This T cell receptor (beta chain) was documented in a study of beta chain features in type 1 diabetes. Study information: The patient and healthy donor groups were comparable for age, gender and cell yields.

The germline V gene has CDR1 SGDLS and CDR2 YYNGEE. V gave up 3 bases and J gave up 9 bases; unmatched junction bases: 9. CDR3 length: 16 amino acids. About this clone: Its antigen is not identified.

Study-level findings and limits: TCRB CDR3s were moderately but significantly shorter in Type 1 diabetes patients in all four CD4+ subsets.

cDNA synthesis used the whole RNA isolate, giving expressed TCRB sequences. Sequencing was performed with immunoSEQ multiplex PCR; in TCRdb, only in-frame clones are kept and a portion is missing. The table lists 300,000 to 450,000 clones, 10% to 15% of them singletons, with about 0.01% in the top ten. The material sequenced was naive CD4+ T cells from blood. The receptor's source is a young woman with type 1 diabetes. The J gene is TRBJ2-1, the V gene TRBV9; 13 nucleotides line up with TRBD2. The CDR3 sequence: CASSGTSGGAGSEQFF. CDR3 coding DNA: TGTGCCAGCAGCGGTACTAGCGGGGGGGCCGGTAGTGAGCAGTTCTTC.